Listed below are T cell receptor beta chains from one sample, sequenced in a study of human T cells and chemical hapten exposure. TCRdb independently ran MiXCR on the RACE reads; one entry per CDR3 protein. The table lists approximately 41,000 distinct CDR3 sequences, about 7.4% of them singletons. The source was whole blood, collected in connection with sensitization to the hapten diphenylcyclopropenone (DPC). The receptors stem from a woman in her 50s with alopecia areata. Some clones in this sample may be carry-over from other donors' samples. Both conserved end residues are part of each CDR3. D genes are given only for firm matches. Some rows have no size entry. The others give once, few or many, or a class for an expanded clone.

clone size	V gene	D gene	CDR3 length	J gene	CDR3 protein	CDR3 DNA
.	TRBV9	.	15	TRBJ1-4	CASSESPSTNEKLFF	TGTGCCAGCAGCGAGAGCCCCTCAACTAATGAAAAACTGTTTTTT
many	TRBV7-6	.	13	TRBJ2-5	CASSFRGEETQYF	TGTGCCAGCAGCTTCCGAGGGGAGGAGACCCAGTACTTC
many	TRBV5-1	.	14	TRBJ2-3	CASKTGSSTDTQYF	TGCGCCAGCAAAACGGGCAGCAGCACAGATACGCAGTATTTT
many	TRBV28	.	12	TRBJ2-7	CASSFGFYEQYF	TGTGCCAGCAGTTTTGGGTTTTACGAGCAGTACTTC
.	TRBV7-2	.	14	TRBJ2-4	CASSPPEAKNIQYF	TGTGCCAGCAGCCCACCAGAAGCCAAAAACATTCAGTACTTC
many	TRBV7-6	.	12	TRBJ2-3	CASSSGTDTQYF	TGTGCCAGCAGCTCAGGCACAGATACGCAGTATTTT
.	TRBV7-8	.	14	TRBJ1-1	CASRNRETNTEAFF	TGTGCCAGCAGGAACAGGGAAACTAACACTGAAGCTTTCTTT
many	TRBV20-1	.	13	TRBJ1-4	CSARMTQGEKLFF	TGCAGTGCTAGAATGACCCAGGGGGAAAAACTGTTTTTT
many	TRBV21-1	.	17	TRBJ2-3	CASSKERDGRGPDTQYF	TGTGCCAGCAGCAAGGAACGCGATGGTAGGGGCCCAGATACGCAGTATTTT
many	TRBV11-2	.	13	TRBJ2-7	CASSFVGGYEQYF	TGTGCCAGCAGCTTCGTAGGCGGGTACGAGCAGTACTTC
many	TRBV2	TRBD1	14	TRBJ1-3	CASTGQVSGNTIYF	TGTGCCAGCACGGGACAGGTCTCTGGAAACACCATATATTTT
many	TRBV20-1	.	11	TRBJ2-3	CSGLSTDTQYF	TGCAGTGGACTTAGCACAGATACGCAGTATTTT
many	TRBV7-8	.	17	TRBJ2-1	CASSPYSGLDSYNEQFF	TGTGCCAGCAGCCCTTACTCGGGACTCGACTCCTACAATGAGCAGTTCTTC
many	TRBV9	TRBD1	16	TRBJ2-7	CASSVGGTGVTYEQYF	TGTGCCAGCAGCGTAGGAGGGACAGGGGTAACTTACGAGCAGTACTTC
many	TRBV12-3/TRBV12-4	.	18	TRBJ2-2	CASSPLSGGTWNTGELFF	TGTGCCAGCAGTCCCCTTAGTGGGGGGACTTGGAACACCGGGGAGCTGTTTTTT
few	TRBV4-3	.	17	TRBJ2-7	CASSQDFPRGASGEQYF	TGCGCCAGCAGCCAAGATTTCCCTCGGGGGGCTTCGGGCGAGCAGTACTTC
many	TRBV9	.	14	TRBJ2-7	CASSTGGPNYEQYF	TGTGCCAGCAGTACCGGGGGGCCCAACTACGAGCAGTACTTC
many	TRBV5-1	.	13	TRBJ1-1	CASSPEVGTEAFF	TGCGCCAGCAGCCCTGAGGTGGGCACTGAAGCTTTCTTT
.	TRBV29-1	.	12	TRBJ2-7	CSALRTWDEQYF	TGCAGCGCCCTGAGGACCTGGGACGAGCAGTACTTC
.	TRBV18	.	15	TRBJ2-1	CASSPPGVGYNEQFF	TGTGCCAGCTCACCACCAGGGGTGGGCTACAATGAGCAGTTCTTC
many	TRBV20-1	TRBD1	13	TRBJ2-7	CSASRGTSYEQYF	TGCAGTGCTAGCAGGGGGACCTCCTACGAGCAGTACTTC
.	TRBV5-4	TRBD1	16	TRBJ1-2	CASSFPGTGQNYGYTF	TGTGCCAGCAGCTTCCCCGGGACAGGCCAAAACTATGGCTACACCTTC
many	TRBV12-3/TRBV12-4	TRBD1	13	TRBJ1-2	CASSLQGARGYTF	TGTGCCAGCAGTTTACAGGGGGCGCGAGGCTACACCTTC
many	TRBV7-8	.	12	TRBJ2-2	CASSRGTGELFF	TGTGCCAGCAGCCGGGGTACCGGGGAGCTGTTTTTT
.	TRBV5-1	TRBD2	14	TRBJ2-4	CASSLEGTSNIQYF	TGCGCCAGCAGCTTGGAGGGGACTAGCAACATTCAGTACTTC
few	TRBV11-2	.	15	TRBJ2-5	CASSSDRTLGETQYF	TGTGCCAGCAGCTCGGACCGGACCCTCGGAGAGACCCAGTACTTC
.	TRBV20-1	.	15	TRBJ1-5	CSARDGGASNQPQHF	TGCAGTGCTAGAGATGGGGGGGCTAGCAATCAGCCCCAGCATTTT
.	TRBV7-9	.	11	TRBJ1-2	CASSLNYGYTF	TGTGCCAGCAGCCTGAACTATGGCTACACCTTC
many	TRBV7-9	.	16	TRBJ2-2	CASSLWAGSNTGELFF	TGTGCCAGCAGCTTATGGGCAGGGTCGAACACCGGGGAGCTGTTTTTT
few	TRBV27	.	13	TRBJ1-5	CASGEESNQPQHF	TGTGCCAGCGGGGAGGAGAGCAATCAGCCCCAGCATTTT
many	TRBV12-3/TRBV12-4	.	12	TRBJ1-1	CASRLQGASAFF	TGTGCCAGCAGATTACAGGGTGCTTCAGCTTTCTTT
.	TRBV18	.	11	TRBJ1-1	CASSPNTEAFF	TGTGCCAGCTCACCGAACACTGAAGCTTTCTTT
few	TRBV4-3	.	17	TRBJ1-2	CASSQEVAAPANYGYTF	TGCGCCAGCAGCCAAGAAGTCGCGGCCCCAGCTAACTATGGCTACACCTTC
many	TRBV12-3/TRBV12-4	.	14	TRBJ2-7	CASSLALNPYEQYF	TGTGCCAGCAGTTTAGCTCTCAACCCGTACGAGCAGTACTTC
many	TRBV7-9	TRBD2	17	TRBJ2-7	CASSLDPLAPSSYEQYF	TGTGCCAGCAGCCTCGACCCACTAGCGCCGAGCTCCTACGAGCAGTACTTC
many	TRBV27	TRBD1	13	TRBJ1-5	CATRQGVNQPQHF	TGTGCCACTAGACAGGGGGTCAATCAGCCCCAGCATTTT
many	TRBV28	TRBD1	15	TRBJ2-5	CASSPTGAGQETQYF	TGTGCCAGCAGTCCGACAGGGGCCGGCCAAGAGACCCAGTACTTC
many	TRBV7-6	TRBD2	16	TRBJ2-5	CASSTRLAGVQETQYF	TGTGCCAGCAGCACCCGACTAGCGGGAGTACAAGAGACCCAGTACTTC
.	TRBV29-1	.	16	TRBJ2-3	CSVEDSGGSERDTQYF	TGCAGCGTTGAAGATTCTGGCGGATCCGAGAGAGATACGCAGTATTTT
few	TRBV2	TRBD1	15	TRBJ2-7	CASRPGTGFSYEQYF	TGTGCCAGCAGACCCGGGACAGGGTTCTCCTACGAGCAGTACTTC
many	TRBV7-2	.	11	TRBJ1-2	CASSSFYGYTF	TGTGCCAGCAGCTCCTTCTATGGCTACACCTTC
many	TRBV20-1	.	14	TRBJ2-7	CSAPSSAVSYEQYF	TGCAGTGCTCCCTCCAGCGCGGTCTCCTACGAGCAGTACTTC
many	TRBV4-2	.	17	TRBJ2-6	CASSQDRDASGANVLTF	TGTGCCAGCAGCCAAGATAGGGATGCCTCTGGGGCCAACGTCCTGACTTTC
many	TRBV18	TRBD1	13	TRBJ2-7	CASSGTGGEEQYF	TGTGCCAGCTCAGGGACAGGGGGTGAGGAGCAGTACTTC
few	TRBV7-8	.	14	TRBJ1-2	CASSLQGHDYGYTF	TGTGCCAGCAGCCTTCAGGGCCACGACTATGGCTACACCTTC
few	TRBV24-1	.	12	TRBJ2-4	CATPPDENIQYF	TGTGCCACCCCCCCGGACGAAAACATTCAGTACTTC
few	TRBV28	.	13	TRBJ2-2	CASSGALAGELFF	TGTGCCAGCTCGGGGGCATTGGCCGGGGAGCTGTTTTTT
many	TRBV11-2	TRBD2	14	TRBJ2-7	CASSLEGGFYEQYF	TGTGCCAGCAGCTTAGAGGGAGGGTTCTACGAGCAGTACTTC